What follows are 21 T cell receptor beta chains derived from one specimen sequenced in a study of shared clonotypes between healthy human individuals. Method: immunoSEQ multiplex PCR; TCRdb's copy keeps in-frame clones and lacks some. The data contain some 2.3 million clones, approximately 93% of them singletons. The sequenced sample was naive CD4+ T cells from PBMCs. Documented subset: CD45RA+ positively selected. Receptors were obtained from a man between 18 and 29 years old in good health. Some clones in this sample may be carry-over from other donors' samples.

This clone showed up just once. V usage is TRBV5-6 and J usage is TRBJ2-7; 7 bases fit TRBD1. The CDR3 covers 18 residues. V was clipped by 4 bases and J by 0 bases; unmatched bases: 16. The germline V gene encodes CDR1 SGHDT and CDR2 YYEEEE. The CDR3 sequence is CASSETGWFSRGSYEQYF. The DNA for the CDR3 is TGTGCCAGCAGCGAGACAGGGTGGTTCTCCCGAGGCTCCTACGAGCAGTACTTC.

J is TRBJ1-3 and V is TRBV13; 8 nucleotides match TRBD1. The germline V gene has CDR1 PRHDT and CDR2 FYEKMQ (reference sequence). Trimming cost V 4 bases and J 0 bases; bases outside gene matches: 8. The CDR3 runs to 17 residues. The CDR3 bases are TGTGCCAGCAGCTCGGACAGGGCCCTGATCTCTGGAAACACCATATATTTT. Encoded protein: CASSSDRALISGNTIYF.

This clone was observed once. The rearrangement links TRBV18 to TRBJ2-7; 15 bases agree with TRBD2. There are 16 residues in the CDR3. The V and J ends lost 5 bases and 5 bases, in that order; junction bases with no gene match: 7. Germline V gene sequence: CDR1 KGHSH, CDR2 LQKENI. In DNA, the CDR3 is TGTGCCAGCTCATCTGGACTAGCGGGAGGGCCACACGAGCAGTACTTC. This gives the protein CASSSGLAGGPHEQYF.

On this clone: This CDR3 is also generated by other DNA sequences in the sample. The V gene is TRBV5-1, the J gene TRBJ2-6; D is uncertain. V lost 0 bases and J 2 bases, leaving 6 bases between the germline ends. Per the germline V gene, CDR1 is SGHRS and CDR2 is YFSETQ. This CDR3 comprises 15 residues. CDR3 loop: CASSLGGTGANVLTF. The CDR3 region has the DNA TGCGCCAGCAGCTTGGGCGGAACTGGGGCCAACGTCCTGACTTTC.

This clone was seen a single time. CDR3 sequence: CASSENGVDGYTF. The CDR3 DNA is TGTGCCAGCAGCGAGAATGGGGTGGATGGCTACACCTTC. The chain couples TRBV7-8 to TRBJ1-2; unclear D gene. The V gene's germline CDR1 is SGHVS and CDR2 FQNEAQ. V was trimmed by 5 bases and J by 6 bases, leaving 13 bases between them. CDR3 length equals 13 residues.

V usage is TRBV9 and J usage is TRBJ2-6; D is unclear. Trimming removed 4 bases from V and 6 bases from J, with 8 bases in between. Germline CDR1 and CDR2: SGDLS and YYNGEE. This CDR3 is 13 amino acids long. CDR3 protein: CASSPHLANVLTF. As DNA, the CDR3 is TGTGCCAGCAGCCCTCATTTGGCCAACGTCCTGACTTTC.

To note about this clone: This sample also contains other DNA sequences that code for the same CDR3. CDR3 nucleotides: TGTGCCAGCAGTTTAAATGGGGGGTCCAATCAGCCCCAGCATTTT. Encoded protein: CASSLNGGSNQPQHF. The chain uses TRBV27 and TRBJ1-5; D is perhaps TRBD1 (5 bases). The V end was cut by 2 bases, the J end by 3 bases, with 11 bases between. Germline V gives CDR1 MNHEY, CDR2 SMNVEV (reference sequence). The CDR3 contains 15 residues.

The rearrangement links TRBV6-6 to TRBJ2-7; 7 positions match TRBD1. Germline V lookup: CDR1 MNHNY, CDR2 SVGAGI (reference sequence). CDR3 length: 16 residues. The junction had 8 bases not matched to a gene; V was cut back by 0 bases and J by 3 bases. The CDR3 is CASSYSLGRGFYEQYF. The CDR3 region has the DNA TGTGCCAGCAGTTACTCTCTCGGCAGGGGGTTCTACGAGCAGTACTTC.

The count of this clone is one. The chain combines TRBV4-1 with TRBJ2-3; no clear D. CDR1 is MGHRA and CDR2 is YSYEKL in the germline V gene. V was pared by 0 bases and J by 0 bases, with 13 bases between. The CDR3 extends over 17 amino acids. The chain's CDR3 is CASSQDRWAESTDTQYF. The CDR3 coding sequence is TGCGCCAGCAGCCAAGATCGATGGGCAGAGAGCACAGATACGCAGTATTTT.

The chain carries TRBV6-4 and TRBJ1-1; D call uncertain. V lost 4 bases and J lost 2, with 8 bases in between. This CDR3 is built from 13 residues. Germline V gene data show CDR1 as MRHNA and CDR2 as SNTAGT. This chain's CDR3 is CASSAEGNTEAFF. In nucleotides, the CDR3 is TGTGCCAGCAGTGCGGAGGGAAACACTGAAGCTTTCTTT.

The chain employs TRBV11-1 and TRBJ2-5; a possible D gene is TRBD1 (6 bases). V was cut by 0 bases and J by 4 bases, with 9 bases left in between. The CDR3 extends over 14 amino acids. Germline values: CDR1 SGHAT, CDR2 FQDESV (reference sequence). For the CDR3, the DNA is TGTGCCAGCAGCTTAGCGGACAGAAGAGAGACCCAGTACTTC. Translation gives CASSLADRRETQYF.

The V and J genes are TRBV28 and TRBJ2-7; 9 positions agree with TRBD2. Germline assignment: CDR1 MDHEN and CDR2 SYDVKM. This CDR3 contains 16 residues. Trimming cost V 10 bases and J 3 bases; bases outside gene matches: 16. DNA for the CDR3: TGTGCCACCTGCCTCATTGGGGCTAGCGGGATCTACGAGCAGTACTTC. This codes for CATCLIGASGIYEQYF.

The rearrangement joins TRBV18 to TRBJ2-1, with 8 bases fitting TRBD2. The CDR3 length is 16 residues. Germline-derived CDR1 and CDR2 are KGHSH and LQKENI. The V gene end was trimmed by 8 bases and the J gene end by 7 bases; junction bases not matched to a gene: 16. The CDR3 is CASRASGRAFINEQFF. CDR3 DNA sequence: TGTGCCAGCCGGGCAAGCGGGAGAGCCTTCATAAATGAGCAGTTCTTC. Complete variable domain (other parts from reference TRBV18 and TRBJ2-1): NAGVMQNPRHLVRRRGQEARLRCSPMKGHSHVYWYRQLPEEGLKFMVYLQKENIIDESGMPKERFSAEFPKEGPSILRIQQVVRGDSAAYFCASRASGRAFINEQFFGPGTRLTVL.

This chain joins TRBV7-2 and TRBJ2-5; D unresolved. V lost 2 bases and J lost 5, with 12 bases in between. The CDR3 covers 14 residues. The germline V gene has CDR1 SGHTA and CDR2 FQGNSA. As DNA, the CDR3 is TGTGCCAGCAGCTTATATGGTGTCGGGGAGACCCAGTACTTC. Translating gives CASSLYGVGETQYF. The full variable domain, completed using reference TRBV7-2 and TRBJ2-5, is GAGVSQSPSNKVTEKGKDVELRCDPISGHTALYWYRQSLGQGLEFLIYFQGNSAPDKSGLPSDRFSAERTGGSVSTLTIQRTQQEDSAVYLCASSLYGVGETQYFGPGTRLLVL.

This clone was counted between two and nine times. The chain combines TRBV10-1 with TRBJ1-1; the D gene is possibly TRBD1 (6 bases). This CDR3 has 16 amino acids. The germline V gene encodes CDR1 WNHNN and CDR2 SYGVQD (reference sequence). V was pared by 3 bases and J by 1 base, with 15 bases between. In nucleotides, the CDR3 is TGCGCCAGCAGTGATAGCCCCTTGACAGGGAACACTGAAGCTTTCTTT. It translates to CASSDSPLTGNTEAFF.

Notes on this clone: This same CDR3 is encoded by further DNA sequences in the sample. The V gene is TRBV7-3, the J gene TRBJ2-5; 9 bases agree with TRBD1. The V and J ends lost 5 bases and 5 bases, in that order; junction bases with no gene match: 3. Germline loops: CDR1 SGHTA, CDR2 FQGTGA. The CDR3 is 13 residues long. CDR3 nucleotides: TGTGCCAGCAGCCCCGGACAGGGGGAGACCCAGTACTTC. Translation gives CASSPGQGETQYF.

The genes are TRBV11-1 and TRBJ2-3, with unresolved D. Germline V gives CDR1 SGHAT, CDR2 FQDESV (reference sequence). Deletions cut 3 bases from V and 6 bases from J, with 13 bases between. The CDR3 totals 14 residues. In nucleotides, the CDR3 is TGTGCCAGCAGCTTGTTCCCCAGCCAGGATACGCAGTATTTT. This codes for CASSLFPSQDTQYF.

The CDR3 coding sequence is TGCGCCAGCAGCTTGGTCCCCGGCTACTCTGGAAACACCATATATTTT. This encodes CASSLVPGYSGNTIYF. The rearrangement links TRBV5-1 to TRBJ1-3, with D uncertain. V shed 0 bases and J shed 0 bases, with 10 bases lying between them. CDR1 and CDR2 (germline): SGHRS, YFSETQ. The CDR3 is 16 amino acids.

V and J are TRBV29-1 and TRBJ1-1, with D perhaps matching TRBD1 (6 bases). The CDR3 totals 14 residues. Germline values: CDR1 SQVTM, CDR2 ANQGSEA. With 7 bases removed from V and 4 bases from J, the gap between germline ends came to 19 bases. CDR3 residues: CSAIQGGGSTEAFF. CDR3 nucleotides: TGCAGCGCAATACAGGGAGGGGGGAGCACTGAAGCTTTCTTT.

The V gene is TRBV5-1, the J gene TRBJ2-1; D perhaps matches TRBD1 (6 bases). Between the trimmed V and J ends, which lost 4 bases and 9 bases, there was a span of 11 bases. CDR3 length: 12 amino acids. Germline CDR1 is SGHRS and CDR2 is YFSETQ. This chain's CDR3 is CASSPQGTEQFF. The CDR3 DNA reads TGCGCCAGCAGCCCCCAGGGGACTGAGCAGTTCTTC.

The chain combines TRBV4-1 with TRBJ2-3; TRBD1 matches 10 bases. V gave up 4 bases and J gave up 2 bases; unmatched junction bases: 9. Germline CDR1 MGHRA, CDR2 YSYEKL. This CDR3 spans 17 amino acids. The CDR3 spells CASSLLSGTGDTDTQYF. CDR3 coding DNA: TGCGCCAGCAGCCTATTGTCCGGGACAGGGGACACAGATACGCAGTATTTT.